This T cell receptor beta chain was observed in a study of cytomegalovirus exposure and HLA in healthy donors. The method was immunoSEQ multiplex PCR; TCRdb's version includes in-frame clones alone and lacks a portion of them. The repertoire includes over 50,000 clones, 85% to 95% of them detected once, and 5.3% sits in the top ten. A word on this clone: The antigen remains undetermined.

Notes on the study in general: Among TCR beta chains, those listed as cytomegalovirus-associated numbered around 160. Rarity held for most TCR sequences, but there were some public TCRs that occurred in many donors.

The CDR3 length is 14 residues. With 6 bases removed from V and 6 bases from J, the gap between germline ends came to 17 bases. Germline V gives CDR1 MGHDK, CDR2 SYGVNS. The receptor was derived from a man aged 18 to 35 in good health and CMV-seropositive. The source material was PBMCs. The chain joins TRBV25-1 to TRBJ1-2; no clear D. CDR3 sequence (DNA): TGTGCCAGCAGCGACTCCGAGACGGCACATGGCTACACCTTC. This gives the protein CASSDSETAHGYTF.